This T cell receptor (beta chain) is drawn from a study of CD8 T cells in Susac syndrome. The authors reverse transcribed about 0.5 to 1 ug RNA with random hexamers. MiXCR, run by TCRdb on the immunoSEQ multiplex PCR reads, gives a single entry per CDR3 protein. The profile shows 75,000 to 95,000 distinct CDR3 sequences, roughly 96% of them singletons. V was clipped by 0 bases and J by 10 bases, with 8 bases between them. This CDR3 comprises 13 residues. CDR1 SGHRS and CDR2 YFSETQ come from the germline V gene. The origin of this receptor is a human donor with Susac syndrome. Sequencing was done on a sample of CD8+ T cells from PBMCs. The chain employs TRBV5-1 and TRBJ1-6; D is undetermined. The DNA for the CDR3 is TGCGCCAGCAGCTTGGATGGGAACTCACCCCTCCACTTT. Translated: CASSLDGNSPLHF.